Below, 29 T cell receptor beta chains from the same sample are listed, as sequenced in a study of PD-1 blockade in classical Hodgkin lymphoma. Time point in this sample: cycle 4 day 1 (C4D1), after six to seven weeks of nivolumab. Exposure to brentuximab vedotin varied, and each patient had relapsed following autologous stem cell transplantation. This table comes from immunoSEQ multiplex PCR, and its TCRdb copy is limited to in-frame clones, with some not included. The repertoire holds around 60,000 clones, with about 90% as singletons. Here the sequenced sample was peripheral blood mononuclear cells (PBMCs), taken before the fourth cycle of nivolumab. The receptors stem from a human donor with classical Hodgkin lymphoma.

The chain recombines TRBV13 with TRBJ2-3; 15 positions agree with TRBD2. V trimming: 5 bases; J trimming: 3 bases; junction bases outside the gene matches: 3. This CDR3 has 16 amino acids. Per the germline V gene, CDR1 is PRHDT and CDR2 is FYEKMQ (reference sequence). DNA for the CDR3: TGTGCCAGCAGCCCAGGGACTAGCGGGGGGACAGATACGCAGTATTTT. Encoded protein: CASSPGTSGGTDTQYF.

The chain is built from TRBV5-1 and TRBJ2-7; 7 bases are a match to TRBD1. Germline V lookup: CDR1 SGHRS, CDR2 YFSETQ. Losses at the gene ends were 3 bases for V and 2 bases for J; bases not matched to a gene: 11. CDR3 size: 16 residues. As DNA, the CDR3 is TGCGCCAGCAGCTCTAGTACAGGGGAAGACCCCTACGAGCAGTACTTC. The encoded protein is CASSSSTGEDPYEQYF. The full variable domain, with the rest looked up from reference TRBV5-1 and TRBJ2-7, is KAGVTQTPRYLIKTRGQQVTLSCSPISGHRSVSWYQQTPGQGLQFLFEYFSETQRNKGNFPGRFSGRQFSNSRSEMNVSTLELGDSALYLCASSSSTGEDPYEQYFGPGTRLTVT.

The chain is built from TRBV6-5 and TRBJ2-2; D is uncertain. The V gene lost 3 bases and the J gene lost 4 bases, with 6 bases spanning the gap. Germline CDR1 MNHEY, CDR2 SVGAGI. The CDR3 totals 13 residues. For the CDR3, the DNA is TGTGCCAGCAGTTATTTAACCACCGGGGAGCTGTTTTTT. This encodes CASSYLTTGELFF.

This chain uses TRBV27 with TRBJ2-7, with D possibly TRBD2 on 5 matching bases. Germline values: CDR1 MNHEY, CDR2 SMNVEV (reference sequence). The CDR3 totals 14 residues. V shed 2 bases and J shed 6 bases, with 14 bases lying between them. CDR3 sequence reads: CASSLGLGDGEQYF. In DNA, the CDR3 is TGTGCCAGCAGTTTAGGACTGGGTGACGGCGAGCAGTACTTC.

This chain links TRBV19 with TRBJ1-2, with TRBD1 matching 11 bases. The V gene's germline CDR1 is LNHDA and CDR2 SQIVND (reference sequence). This CDR3 is 12 amino acids long. V was pared by 11 bases and J by 8 bases, with 7 bases of the junction left unmatched. The CDR3: CASLDRGPGYTF. The CDR3 DNA sequence: TGTGCCTCCCTGGACAGGGGGCCAGGCTACACCTTC. Looking up the rest from reference TRBV19 and TRBJ1-2 gives the full variable domain: DGGITQSPKYLFRKEGQNVTLSCEQNLNHDAMYWYRQDPGQGLRLIYYSQIVNDFQKGDIAEGYSVSREKKESFPLTVTSAQKNPTAFYLCASLDRGPGYTFGSGTRLTVV.

This clone was counted between two and nine times. The chain carries TRBV6-6 and TRBJ1-2; D ambiguous. CDR3 length equals 10 residues. Germline assignment: CDR1 MNHNY and CDR2 SVGAGI (reference sequence). Trimming stripped 6 bases from V and 2 bases from J, with 1 base between. In DNA, the CDR3 is TGTGCCAGCAGCAACTATGGCTACACCTTC. This codes for CASSNYGYTF.

The chain couples TRBV6-5 to TRBJ2-3; 7 bases are a match to TRBD2. The CDR3 totals 15 residues. The germline V gene has CDR1 MNHEY and CDR2 SVGAGI. J gave up 0 bases and V 5 bases, and 5 bases lay outside the gene matches. CDR3: CASSRGGTSTDTQYF. The CDR3, as DNA: TGTGCCAGCAGTCGCGGGGGAACCAGCACAGATACGCAGTATTTT.

A word on this clone: The identical CDR3 is also encoded by other nucleotide sequences in the sample. This chain uses TRBV30 with TRBJ1-1; no reliable D call. The CDR3 is made up of 11 amino acids. Germline V gives CDR1 GTSNPN, CDR2 SVGIG (reference sequence). V was trimmed by 5 bases and J by 2 bases, leaving 6 bases between them. The CDR3 DNA sequence: TGTGCCTGGTCGAAAAACACTGAAGCTTTCTTT. This encodes CAWSKNTEAFF.

V and J are TRBV5-4 and TRBJ1-2; maybe TRBD1 (6 bases). This CDR3 spans 15 amino acids. In germline, CDR1 is SGHNT, CDR2 YYREEE (reference sequence). The V and J ends lost 4 bases and 6 bases respectively, with 19 bases between them. CDR3 sequence reads: CASSPTTGRGDGYTF. In nucleotides, the CDR3 is TGTGCCAGCAGCCCCACTACAGGGAGGGGAGATGGCTACACCTTC.

The gene calls are TRBV21-1 and TRBJ1-2. TRBV21-1 represents a pseudogene. The CDR3 sequence is 13 residues long. As DNA, the CDR3 is TGTGCCAGCAGCAATAGGACGCTAAGCGGCTACACCTTC. Translating gives CASSNRTLSGYTF.

This chain links TRBV18 with TRBJ2-7; D unresolved. CDR1 KGHSH and CDR2 LQKENI come from the germline V gene. The CDR3 has 15 amino acids. With 6 bases removed from V and 0 bases from J, the gap between germline ends came to 15 bases. CDR3 DNA sequence: TGTGCCAGCTCTCGCCGCGAGACCTCCTCCTACGAGCAGTACTTC. Translated, it gives CASSRRETSSYEQYF.

CDR3 DNA: TGTGCCAGCAGCGACGCCCTTGGGGACAGGGCCGCCTACGAGCAGTACTTC. This sequence encodes CASSDALGDRAAYEQYF. V and J are TRBV14 and TRBJ2-7; 9 nucleotides agree with TRBD1. The germline CDR1 and CDR2 sequences are SGHDN and FVKESK. The V segment lost 5 bases and the J segment 2 bases; nucleotides outside the gene matches: 13. This CDR3 region has 17 residues.

V usage is TRBV6-5 and J usage is TRBJ1-1, with D perhaps TRBD1 (5 bases). Germline loops: CDR1 MNHEY, CDR2 SVGAGI. This CDR3 region has 14 residues. V gave up 0 bases and J gave up 5 bases, with 10 bases separating them. The CDR3 protein is CASSYSSGATEAFF. The CDR3 nucleotides read TGTGCCAGCAGTTACTCGAGCGGGGCGACTGAAGCTTTCTTT.

The CDR3 spells CASSATGPLGAGELFF. In DNA, the CDR3 is TGTGCCAGCAGCGCTACCGGGCCGCTAGGGGCCGGGGAGCTGTTTTTT. The chain joins TRBV7-9 to TRBJ2-2; a possible D gene is TRBD1 (5 bases). The germline CDR1 and CDR2 sequences are SEHNR and FQNEAQ (reference sequence). Trimming cost V 5 bases and J 6 bases, with 19 bases left between them. The CDR3 extends over 16 amino acids.

For the CDR3, the DNA is TGTGCCAGCAGCCCCCCAAATAGGAACGGCTACACCTTC. Its translation is CASSPPNRNGYTF. The rearrangement uses TRBV9 and TRBJ1-2; no firm D call. The CDR3 has 13 amino acids. Deletions cut 4 bases from V and 8 bases from J, with 15 bases between. The germline CDR1 and CDR2 sequences are SGDLS and YYNGEE.

This clone showed up just a few times. The chain employs TRBV27 and TRBJ1-1; TRBD1 aligns across 12 bases. Per germline, CDR1 MNHEY and CDR2 SMNVEV (reference sequence). This CDR3 spans 15 amino acids. The V and J ends lost 5 bases and 7 bases, in that order; junction bases with no gene match: 8. The CDR3 sequence: CASSKGTGGLNEAFF. Here the CDR3 DNA reads TGTGCCAGCAGTAAGGGGACAGGGGGCCTTAATGAAGCTTTCTTT.

The chain combines TRBV5-1 with TRBJ2-5; the match to TRBD1 covers 8 bases. The germline V gene has CDR1 SGHRS and CDR2 YFSETQ. The CDR3 is 13 residues long. J gave up 4 bases and V 5 bases, and 4 bases lay outside the gene matches. CDR3 nucleotides: TGCGCCAGCAGATTCGGACAGGGAGAGACCCAGTACTTC. Translating it yields CASRFGQGETQYF.

V is TRBV6-1 and J is TRBJ1-5; 9 bases map to TRBD1. The CDR3 consists of 15 residues. V lost 6 bases and J lost 6; bases outside the gene matches: 9. Germline values: CDR1 MNHNS, CDR2 SASEGT. The CDR3 loop is CASRLQQGALQPQHF. In DNA, the CDR3 is TGTGCCAGCAGGCTACAACAGGGGGCGCTTCAGCCCCAGCATTTT.

The chain uses TRBV27 and TRBJ1-2, with D uncertain. CDR1 MNHEY and CDR2 SMNVEV come from the germline V gene (reference sequence). Trimming took off 3 bases at V and 4 bases at J, with 18 bases between the two ends. This CDR3 has 16 residues. The CDR3 sequence is CASSFGVSGGPYGYTF. The CDR3 region has the DNA TGTGCCAGCAGTTTCGGGGTCTCCGGAGGCCCCTATGGCTACACCTTC.

This chain joins TRBV6-1 and TRBJ2-1, with TRBD2 matching over 13 bases. The germline V gene has CDR1 MNHNS and CDR2 SASEGT. Unmatched junction bases numbered 12, after V lost 2 bases and J lost 8 bases. The CDR3 has 18 amino acids. The CDR3 DNA follows: TGTGCCAGCAGTGAATGGGAGAAGGGACTAGCGGGGTTGGATGAGCAGTTCTTC. As protein: CASSEWEKGLAGLDEQFF.

The rearrangement uses TRBV6-5 and TRBJ2-5, with D hard to call. The CDR3 has 12 amino acids. V lost 6 bases, J lost 4 bases, and 9 bases lay in between. Per the germline V gene, CDR1 is MNHEY and CDR2 is SVGAGI. The CDR3 protein is CASRDPSETQYF. CDR3 bases: TGTGCCAGCAGGGACCCCTCAGAGACCCAGTACTTC.

The CDR3: CASSGTYTGELFF. CDR3 coding DNA: TGTGCCAGCAGTGGGACCTACACCGGGGAGCTGTTTTTT. J is TRBJ2-2 and V is TRBV2; no clear D. The CDR3 runs to 13 residues. V was shortened by 4 bases and J by 3 bases, with 6 bases between the two germline ends. Germline CDR1 SNHLY, CDR2 FYNNEI.

A word on this clone: Additional DNA sequences in this sample encode the identical CDR3. The V gene is TRBV7-9, the J gene TRBJ1-4, with unresolved D. Per the germline V gene, CDR1 is SEHNR and CDR2 is FQNEAQ (reference sequence). The CDR3 extends over 14 amino acids. The ends were cut back, 1 base at V and 3 bases at J, with 6 bases in the middle. Written as DNA, the CDR3 is TGTGCCAGCAGCTTAGGAACCGCTAATGAAAAACTGTTTTTT. Translation: CASSLGTANEKLFF.

The rearrangement links TRBV5-4 to TRBJ1-1; the D gene is possibly TRBD1 (6 bases). CDR3 length equals 16 residues. Germline values: CDR1 SGHNT, CDR2 YYREEE (reference sequence). V was pared by 6 bases and J by 4 bases, with 22 bases between. This chain's CDR3 is CASISSAGGATTEAFF. CDR3 bases: TGTGCCAGCATCTCATCAGCGGGGGGGGCGACCACTGAAGCTTTCTTT.

This clone was seen ten or more times. The gene calls are TRBV6-5 and TRBJ1-2; 8 positions match TRBD1. This CDR3 region has 16 residues. Germline V gene data show CDR1 as MNHEY and CDR2 as SVGAGI. V lost 3 bases and J lost 4; bases outside the gene matches: 10. CDR3 region: CASSYQTGAGGYGYTF. The CDR3 nucleotides read TGTGCCAGCAGTTATCAGACAGGGGCCGGGGGCTATGGCTACACCTTC.

The chain uses TRBV30 and TRBJ1-2; D is unclear. Per the germline V gene, CDR1 is GTSNPN and CDR2 is SVGIG (reference sequence). The CDR3 is 14 residues long. Trimming stripped 0 bases from V and 0 bases from J, with 8 bases between. This CDR3 reads CAWSVRFANYGYTF. In DNA, the CDR3 is TGTGCCTGGAGTGTAAGGTTCGCTAACTATGGCTACACCTTC.

A single count supports this clone. V and J are TRBV15 and TRBJ2-7; 7 bases map to TRBD1. Trimming at V came to 3 bases and at J to 3 bases, leaving 2 bases not matched to a gene. Germline-derived CDR1 and CDR2 are LNHNV and YYDKDF (reference sequence). CDR3 size: 13 residues. Here the CDR3 reads CATSSGDSYEQYF. CDR3 DNA sequence: TGTGCCACCAGCAGCGGGGACAGCTACGAGCAGTACTTC.

The chain is built from TRBV6-1 and TRBJ1-5; 7 positions match TRBD1. The germline CDR1 and CDR2 sequences are MNHNS and SASEGT. There are 16 residues in the CDR3. The J segment lost 3 bases and the V segment lost 2 bases, leaving 7 bases of the junction unmatched. The CDR3 DNA sequence: TGTGCCAGCAGTGAAATGTCAGGGGGTAACAATCAGCCCCAGCATTTT. Translated: CASSEMSGGNNQPQHF.

Only one count was recorded for this clone. The rearrangement joins TRBV28 to TRBJ1-4; 8 nucleotides align to TRBD1. V lost 6 bases to trimming and J lost 8 bases; unmatched junction nucleotides: 11. The germline V gene encodes CDR1 MDHEN and CDR2 SYDVKM. The CDR3 is made up of 15 amino acids. The CDR3: CASRSPGGGIEKLFF. The CDR3 coding sequence is TGTGCCAGCAGATCCCCAGGGGGCGGGATCGAAAAACTGTTTTTT.